The sequence of this T cell receptor beta chain was determined in a study of tumor-infiltrating lymphocytes in primary liver carcinoma. Constant-region priming of around 530 ng total RNA yielded TCR beta cDNA. Modified slightly, ARM-PCR produced TCR beta libraries over three nested multiplex PCR rounds. Running roughly 10 cycles apiece, the first two PCR rounds relied on TRBV1-TRBV30 forward primers together with a C-beta reverse primer. TCRdb redid the calling of the multiplex PCR reads with MiXCR, one entry per CDR3 protein. Counted here are approximately 40,000 distinct CDR3 sequences, approximately 73% occurring once; the ten biggest clones make up roughly 19%. Starting material for RNA and DNA co-extraction consisted of roughly 20-34 mg of unsorted bulk tissue. Per germline, CDR1 MNHNS and CDR2 SASEGT. V was shortened by 2 bases and J by 5 bases, with 12 bases between the two germline ends. The CDR3 totals 15 residues.

Sequenced: liver tumor tissue from sampling region 2. Subset indicated: tumor region T2, inferior pole. The chain employs TRBV6-1 and TRBJ2-2, with TRBD1 as a possible D gene (5 bases). The clonotype comes from a man between 40 and 49 years old with primary liver carcinoma and hepatitis B virus infection. The CDR3 region has the DNA TGTGCCAGCAGTGAAATTGACAGAGATACCGGGGAGCTGTTTTTT. Encoded protein: CASSEIDRDTGELFF.